This TCR beta chain was recorded in a study of cytomegalovirus exposure and HLA in healthy donors. Germline CDR1 is SGHVS and CDR2 is FQNEAQ. The CDR3 loop spans 15 amino acids. Trimming cost V 4 bases and J 3 bases; bases outside gene matches: 8. Amplification used 60 Vbeta primers and 13 Jbeta primers. Repertoires were generated with immunoSEQ multiplex PCR, while TCRdb's copy carries only in-frame clones and drops some. The sample carries around 120,000 clones, more than 65% recorded once. This clonotype was obtained from a human donor in good health. The sample comprised PBMCs. The genes are TRBV7-8 and TRBJ2-7, with TRBD1 matching over 8 bases. The CDR3 here is CASSSSTGAVYEQYF. Written as DNA, the CDR3 is TGTGCCAGCAGCTCCTCGACAGGGGCGGTCTACGAGCAGTACTTC.